Each of the 20 T cell receptor beta chains below was sequenced from the same sample in a study of radiation and T cells in renal cell carcinoma. Method: immunoSEQ multiplex PCR; TCRdb's copy keeps in-frame clones and lacks some. The sample yields tens of thousands of clones, more than 75% seen once. Indicated time point: baseline pretreatment blood. Treatment specified: 15 Gy SBRT to primary tumor, nephrectomy 4 weeks later. The sample consisted of blood, taken from a patient whose treatment included radiotherapy and nephrectomy. The receptor set was obtained from a man aged 60 to 69 with renal cell carcinoma.

This clone was observed a few times. The chain links TRBV7-2 to TRBJ1-6; no clear D gene. Between the trimmed V and J ends, which lost 1 base and 12 bases, there was a span of 10 bases. The germline CDR1 and CDR2 sequences are SGHTA and FQGNSA. The CDR3 sequence is 13 residues long. The CDR3, as DNA: TGTGCCAGCAGCTTAGAAGGTCCCGTACCCCTCCACTTT. This gives the protein CASSLEGPVPLHF.

Of note for this clone: In this CDR3 the conserved last residue, phenylalanine or tryptophan, is missing, so a read error is likely. The chain links TRBV28 to TRBJ1-1; D gene ambiguous. The CDR3 sequence is 12 residues long. CDR1 and CDR2 (germline): MDHEN, SYDVKM. V lost 10 bases, J lost 1 base, and 10 bases lay in between. CDR3: CATNVGNTEAFS. The CDR3 nucleotides read TGTGCCACCAACGTCGGGAACACTGAAGCTTTCTCT.

This clone turned up a few times. The chain uses TRBV7-2 and TRBJ2-6; D call uncertain. The V gene's germline CDR1 is SGHTA and CDR2 FQGNSA. Trimming pared 1 base from V and 0 bases from J, leaving 10 bases between. CDR3 length: 17 amino acids. CDR3 nucleotides: TGTGCCAGCAGCTTAGGGTTAGGTTACTCTGGGGCCAACGTCCTGACTTTC. Translation: CASSLGLGYSGANVLTF.

The chain employs TRBV5-1 and TRBJ2-3, with D uncertain. The CDR3 runs 14 residues. Germline V gene sequence: CDR1 SGHRS, CDR2 YFSETQ. V was pared by 2 bases and J by 5 bases, with 12 bases between. DNA of the CDR3: TGCGCCAGCAGCTTAAGTAGTTATGTAGATACGCAGTATTTT. This sequence encodes CASSLSSYVDTQYF.

This clone turned up a few times. This sequence joins TRBV7-5 and TRBJ1-5. TRBV7-5 counts as a pseudogene. This CDR3 is 14 amino acids long. The DNA for the CDR3 is TGTGCCAGAAGCCCCTCGGGGGTCAATCAGCCCCAGCATTTT. This gives the protein CARSPSGVNQPQHF.

The V call is TRBV7-2, the J call TRBJ2-2, with D possibly matching TRBD2 (5 bases). V lost 5 bases to trimming and J lost 4 bases, with 11 bases between them. The germline V gene has CDR1 SGHTA and CDR2 FQGNSA. The length of the CDR3 is 14 residues. CDR3 DNA sequence: TGTGCCAGCAGCCCCGCGGGTATCACCGGGGAGCTGTTTTTT. Amino acid sequence: CASSPAGITGELFF. Drawing the rest from reference TRBV7-2 and TRBJ2-2, the complete variable domain is GAGVSQSPSNKVTEKGKDVELRCDPISGHTALYWYRQSLGQGLEFLIYFQGNSAPDKSGLPSDRFSAERTGGSVSTLTIQRTQQEDSAVYLCASSPAGITGELFFGEGSRLTVL.

The chain uses TRBV2 and TRBJ2-6; D possibly corresponds to TRBD1 (5 bases). CDR3 size: 19 residues. Germline V gene sequence: CDR1 SNHLY, CDR2 FYNNEI. V lost 6 bases and J 0 bases, leaving 21 bases between the germline ends. This CDR3 reads CASSRVNLGANSGANVLTF. For the CDR3, the DNA is TGTGCCAGCAGCAGAGTGAATTTAGGGGCGAACTCTGGGGCCAACGTCCTGACTTTC.

The rearrangement links TRBV7-9 to TRBJ2-3; perhaps TRBD1 as D (5 bases). In germline, CDR1 is SEHNR, CDR2 FQNEAQ (reference sequence). This CDR3 comprises 14 residues. V lost 5 bases, J lost 2 bases, and 11 bases lay in between. CDR3 protein: CASSGALVTDTQYF. The DNA for the CDR3 is TGTGCCAGCAGCGGGGCGCTAGTCACAGATACGCAGTATTTT.

This chain connects TRBV19 to TRBJ1-2; D perhaps matches TRBD1 (5 bases). The V gene's germline CDR1 is LNHDA and CDR2 SQIVND (reference sequence). The CDR3 length is 15 residues. The V and J ends lost 0 bases and 3 bases respectively, with 11 bases between them. CDR3 loop: CASSIDATGYYGYTF. The DNA of the CDR3 is TGTGCCAGTAGTATAGATGCTACAGGCTACTATGGCTACACCTTC.

This clone appeared a single time. V gene TRBV6-5 combines with J gene TRBJ1-3; maybe TRBD1 (5 bases). This CDR3 contains 15 residues. The germline CDR1 and CDR2 sequences are MNHEY and SVGAGI. Trimming shortened V by 6 bases and J by 0 bases, and 12 bases separated the two germline ends. The CDR3 DNA follows: TGTGCCAGCAGCCCCGGACATGACTCTGGAAACACCATATATTTT. It specifies CASSPGHDSGNTIYF.

There are a few counts of this clone. The V gene is TRBV18, the J gene TRBJ2-7; 10 bases map to TRBD2. The CDR3 consists of 16 residues. The J segment lost 5 bases and the V segment lost 2 bases, leaving 9 bases of the junction unmatched. The germline CDR1 and CDR2 sequences are KGHSH and LQKENI. The CDR3 here is CASSPVPTSGSDEQYF. The CDR3 nucleotides read TGTGCCAGCTCACCAGTTCCGACTAGCGGGTCTGACGAGCAGTACTTC.

This clone ranks as medium-sized (0.01 to 0.1%). Other DNA sequences of this sample code for an identical CDR3. The gene calls are TRBV5-4 and TRBJ1-1; TRBD1 might be the D (5 bases). The CDR3 spans 13 residues. Trimming shortened V by 4 bases and J by 4 bases, and 11 bases separated the two germline ends. Germline CDR1 reads SGHNT; CDR2 reads YYREEE (reference sequence). The CDR3 sequence: CASSLSRGTEAFF. The CDR3 DNA reads as TGTGCCAGCAGCCTGTCTAGGGGCACTGAAGCTTTCTTT. Variable domain in full (rest from reference TRBV5-4 and TRBJ1-1): ETGVTQSPTHLIKTRGQQVTLRCSSQSGHNTVSWYQQALGQGPQFIFQYYREEENGRGNFPPRFSGLQFPNYSSELNVNALELDDSALYLCASSLSRGTEAFFGQGTRLTVV.

The chain recombines TRBV6-1 with TRBJ1-2, with no clear D. Looked up from germline, CDR1 is MNHNS and CDR2 is SASEGT. The CDR3 is 12 amino acids. V lost 6 bases and J 5 bases, leaving 10 bases between the germline ends. The CDR3, as DNA: TGTGCCAGCAGAGTGGACCGATATGGCTACACCTTC. Protein sequence: CASRVDRYGYTF.

V gene TRBV30 combines with J gene TRBJ1-1; D remains ambiguous. Germline V gene sequence: CDR1 GTSNPN, CDR2 SVGIG (reference sequence). Trimming stripped 8 bases from V and 4 bases from J, with 29 bases between. This CDR3 comprises 17 residues. CDR3 DNA sequence: TGTGCCGGAAGCCCGTGGCAGGACTTCGAGGTTACCACTGAAGCTTTCTTT. This gives the protein CAGSPWQDFEVTTEAFF.

This sequence joins TRBV19 and TRBJ2-7; TRBD1 aligns across 7 bases. Germline trimming cut 6 bases from V and 4 bases from J; bases unmatched to any gene: 9. CDR1 and CDR2 from the germline V gene are LNHDA and SQIVND (reference sequence). The length of the CDR3 is 14 residues. This CDR3 reads CASSTKTGVYEQYF. CDR3 coding DNA: TGTGCCAGTAGCACTAAAACAGGGGTGTACGAGCAGTACTTC.

This chain uses TRBV29-1 with TRBJ2-7, with D unresolved. CDR1 SQVTM and CDR2 ANQGSEA come from the germline V gene. V lost 7 bases, J lost 0 bases, and 16 bases lay in between. The CDR3 sequence is 14 residues long. The CDR3 sequence: CSAKDTTNSYEQYF. DNA for the CDR3: TGCAGCGCAAAAGACACGACGAACTCCTACGAGCAGTACTTC.

This chain joins TRBV29-1 and TRBJ2-7, with TRBD2 identical over 9 bases. The V and J ends lost 4 bases and 1 base, in that order; junction bases with no gene match: 5. The CDR3 is made up of 14 amino acids. Germline V lookup: CDR1 SQVTM, CDR2 ANQGSEA. CDR3 sequence reads: CSVVGLAGSYEQYF. The CDR3 DNA follows: TGCAGCGTTGTAGGGCTAGCGGGGTCCTACGAGCAGTACTTC.

The chain combines TRBV18 with TRBJ2-7; the D call may be TRBD1 or TRBD2 (5 bases each). Per germline, CDR1 KGHSH and CDR2 LQKENI. V lost 6 bases, J lost 3 bases, and 12 bases lay in between. The CDR3 has 13 residues. CDR3 residues: CASSRDVGYEQYF. CDR3 DNA: TGTGCCAGCTCGAGGGACGTTGGCTACGAGCAGTACTTC.

This clone has a handful of counts. The V call is TRBV2, the J call TRBJ2-5, with 7 bases lining up with TRBD2. The CDR3 sequence is 14 residues long. Germline CDR1 reads SNHLY; CDR2 reads FYNNEI. The V and J ends lost 8 bases and 4 bases, in that order; junction bases with no gene match: 10. For the CDR3, the DNA is TGTGCCAGCCGATTCGCGGGAGTGGGAGAGACCCAGTACTTC. This gives the protein CASRFAGVGETQYF. Full variable domain (rest looked up from reference TRBV2 and TRBJ2-5): EPEVTQTPSHQVTQMGQEVILRCVPISNHLYFYWYRQILGQKVEFLVSFYNNEISEKSEIFDDQFSVERPDGSNFTLKIRSTKLEDSAMYFCASRFAGVGETQYFGPGTRLLVL.

The chain links TRBV10-3 to TRBJ1-3; D uncertain. V lost 7 bases and J 0 bases, leaving 10 bases between the germline ends. Germline-derived CDR1 and CDR2 are ENHRY and SYGVKD. The CDR3 is 14 amino acids. For the CDR3, the DNA is TGTGCCATCACCGAGACCAACTCTGGAAACACCATATATTTT. This gives the protein CAITETNSGNTIYF.